These 20 T cell receptor beta chains originate from one sample sequenced in a study of cytomegalovirus exposure and HLA in healthy donors. Assay used: immunoSEQ multiplex PCR; TCRdb lists only in-frame clones, some missing. The table lists 100,000 to 150,000 clones, around 90% of them singletons, with about 2% in the top ten. The sequencing input was PBMCs. These receptors came from a woman under 30 in good health and CMV-seronegative.

This chain joins TRBV5-1 and TRBJ2-7; TRBD2 matches at 7 bases. The CDR3 contains 16 residues. The J segment lost 3 bases and the V segment lost 0 bases, leaving 9 bases of the junction unmatched. Germline V lookup: CDR1 SGHRS, CDR2 YFSETQ. CDR3 bases: TGCGCCAGCAGCTTGGATGAGGGAGGGCCTAACTACGAGCAGTACTTC. Its protein is CASSLDEGGPNYEQYF.

The gene calls are TRBV28 and TRBJ1-2, with 8 positions matching TRBD1. This CDR3 region has 14 residues. CDR1 and CDR2 (germline): MDHEN, SYDVKM. Germline trimming cut 3 bases from V and 8 bases from J; bases unmatched to any gene: 8. CDR3 loop: CASSLGQGAGGYTF. CDR3 sequence (DNA): TGTGCCAGCAGTTTGGGCCAGGGGGCCGGAGGCTACACCTTC.

The chain is built from TRBV19 and TRBJ1-1; the D gene is possibly TRBD1 (6 bases). Trimming removed 3 bases from V and 0 bases from J, with 8 bases in between. Germline-derived CDR1 and CDR2 are LNHDA and SQIVND (reference sequence). This CDR3 comprises 14 residues. This CDR3 is CASSIRQVNTEAFF. CDR3 DNA sequence: TGTGCCAGTAGTATCAGACAGGTGAACACTGAAGCTTTCTTT.

This chain joins TRBV11-3 and TRBJ2-1; no reliable D call. Per the germline V gene, CDR1 is SGHNT and CDR2 is YENEEA. The CDR3 covers 12 residues. The V end lost 1 base, the J end lost 8 bases, and 6 bases lay between the germline ends. CDR3 sequence (DNA): TGTGCCAGCAGCTTAGTACTATATGAGCAGTTCTTC. Translated: CASSLVLYEQFF.

The rearrangement links TRBV9 to TRBJ2-3; D is perhaps TRBD2 (6 bases). Germline V gene data show CDR1 as SGDLS and CDR2 as YYNGEE. Trimming stripped 0 bases from V and 2 bases from J, with 13 bases between. CDR3 size: 16 residues. The CDR3 loop is CASSVAGGLTTDTQYF. CDR3 nucleotide sequence: TGTGCCAGCAGCGTAGCCGGCGGACTAACCACAGATACGCAGTATTTT.

This clone was seen once. The rearrangement links TRBV28 to TRBJ2-7; 10 positions agree with TRBD2. Trimming removed 6 bases from V and 5 bases from J; junction bases left unmatched: 13. The germline CDR1 and CDR2 sequences are MDHEN and SYDVKM. The CDR3 has 16 residues. The CDR3 DNA reads as TGTGCCAGCAGGGGTTTCTCTAGCGGGAGAGGGAACGAGCAGTACTTC. This codes for CASRGFSSGRGNEQYF.

The V and J genes are TRBV30 and TRBJ1-2, with D perhaps matching TRBD1 (5 bases). The V end was cut by 1 base, the J end by 7 bases, with 25 bases between. The CDR3 totals 17 residues. CDR1 GTSNPN and CDR2 SVGIG come from the germline V gene (reference sequence). CDR3 region: CAWSAGGRQRVQGGYTF. CDR3 nucleotide sequence: TGTGCCTGGAGTGCCGGGGGGAGACAGAGAGTTCAAGGTGGCTACACCTTC.

The chain carries TRBV2 and TRBJ1-1; D is ambiguous. V lost 3 bases and J lost 1, with 12 bases in between. CDR1 is SNHLY and CDR2 is FYNNEI in the germline V gene. The CDR3 totals 15 residues. CDR3 region: CASSEAGSWNTEAFF. Here the CDR3 DNA reads TGTGCCAGCAGTGAGGCAGGCTCCTGGAACACTGAAGCTTTCTTT. Looking up the rest from reference TRBV2 and TRBJ1-1 gives the full variable domain: EPEVTQTPSHQVTQMGQEVILRCVPISNHLYFYWYRQILGQKVEFLVSFYNNEISEKSEIFDDQFSVERPDGSNFTLKIRSTKLEDSAMYFCASSEAGSWNTEAFFGQGTRLTVV.

V is TRBV6-1 and J is TRBJ1-2; D gene ambiguous. The CDR3 contains 12 residues. V lost 1 base and J lost 4, with 4 bases in between. Germline-derived CDR1 and CDR2 are MNHNS and SASEGT. CDR3 sequence (DNA): TGTGCCAGCAGTGAAGGACTCTATGGCTACACCTTC. This translates into CASSEGLYGYTF.

This chain joins TRBV6-5 and TRBJ1-1, with D possibly being TRBD1 (5 bases). In germline, CDR1 is MNHEY, CDR2 SVGAGI. The CDR3 spans 12 residues. Trimming removed 5 bases at V and 6 bases at J, with 10 bases between. The CDR3 sequence: CASSQWGAEAFF. The CDR3, as DNA: TGTGCCAGCAGTCAATGGGGGGCTGAAGCTTTCTTT.

This clone was seen just once. The chain carries TRBV28 and TRBJ1-1, with TRBD1 identical over 8 bases. Unmatched junction bases numbered 10, after V lost 2 bases and J lost 5 bases. The germline V gene encodes CDR1 MDHEN and CDR2 SYDVKM. The CDR3 spans 16 residues. CDR3 amino acids: CASSLVNRGGVTEAFF. CDR3 DNA sequence: TGTGCCAGCAGTTTAGTGAACAGGGGGGGTGTGACTGAAGCTTTCTTT.

This sequence joins TRBV11-3 and TRBJ1-4, with TRBD1 as a possible D gene (5 bases). Germline assignment: CDR1 SGHNT and CDR2 YENEEA. CDR3 length: 15 residues. Trimming removed 5 bases at V and 0 bases at J, with 10 bases between. CDR3 residues: CASSRGRATNEKLFF. The CDR3 DNA is TGTGCCAGCAGCCGGGGGAGGGCAACTAATGAAAAACTGTTTTTT. The variable domain in full, completed from reference TRBV11-3 and TRBJ1-4, reads EAGVVQSPRYKIIEKKQPVAFWCNPISGHNTLYWYLQNLGQGPELLIRYENEEAVDDSQLPKDRFSAERLKGVDSTLKIQPAELGDSAVYLCASSRGRATNEKLFFGSGTQLSVL.

This clone has just one count. This rearrangement joins TRBV5-6 to TRBJ2-5; the match to TRBD1 covers 7 bases. This CDR3 is built from 15 residues. Germline V CDR1 and CDR2: SGHDT, YYEEEE. V gave up 4 bases and J gave up 1 base; unmatched junction bases: 7. The CDR3 sequence is CASSPSTGAQETQYF. CDR3 in DNA: TGTGCCAGCAGCCCCTCCACAGGGGCCCAAGAGACCCAGTACTTC.

Of note for this clone: Relative to the germline gene, one junction end is altered; a read error may explain this. This sequence joins TRBV6-1 and TRBJ2-7, with 7 positions matching TRBD1. The CDR3 spans 12 residues. Germline CDR1 reads MNHNS; CDR2 reads SASEGT. CDR3 residues: CASRDRTYQQYF. CDR3 coding DNA: TGTGCCAGCAGGGACAGGACCTACCAGCAGTACTTC.

The J gene is TRBJ2-5, the V gene TRBV28, with a weak D call TRBD1 (5 bases). V dropped 2 bases and J dropped 7 bases, with 11 bases sitting between them. Germline CDR1 MDHEN, CDR2 SYDVKM. This CDR3 is 13 amino acids long. CDR3 sequence (DNA): TGTGCCAGCAGTTTAGGGCAGGGTATGACCCAGTACTTC. This sequence encodes CASSLGQGMTQYF.

The chain carries TRBV11-2 and TRBJ2-7, with 8 positions matching TRBD2. This CDR3 is built from 14 residues. After removal of 6 bases from V and 0 bases from J, the junction contained 4 bases not matched to a gene. The V gene's germline CDR1 is SGHAT and CDR2 FQNNGV. In DNA form, the CDR3 reads TGTGCCAGCAGTCGTAGCGGGATCTCCTACGAGCAGTACTTC. This sequence encodes CASSRSGISYEQYF.

This clone was picked up one time. This rearrangement joins TRBV27 to TRBJ1-2; TRBD1 matches at 8 bases. J was trimmed by 4 bases and V by 5 bases; bases with no gene match: 15. This CDR3 spans 17 amino acids. CDR1 MNHEY and CDR2 SMNVEV come from the germline V gene (reference sequence). The CDR3 spells CASSPRQGTSRFYGYTF. DNA of the CDR3: TGTGCCAGCAGTCCTAGACAGGGGACTTCCCGTTTCTATGGCTACACCTTC.

The rearrangement uses TRBV5-1 and TRBJ2-4; perhaps TRBD2 as D (6 bases). Germline CDR1 SGHRS, CDR2 YFSETQ. The CDR3 sequence is 17 residues long. Trimming took 3 bases from V and 6 from J, leaving 22 bases between them. The CDR3 sequence is CASSWGHWEDGGNIQYF. CDR3 coding DNA: TGCGCCAGCAGCTGGGGCCATTGGGAGGATGGTGGAAACATTCAGTACTTC.

V usage is TRBV27 and J usage is TRBJ2-1, with 12 nucleotides matching TRBD2. Trimming removed 6 bases from V and 0 bases from J; junction bases left unmatched: 9. The germline V gene has CDR1 MNHEY and CDR2 SMNVEV (reference sequence). The CDR3 sequence is 18 residues long. The CDR3 region is CASSHLTTSGSSYNEQFF. CDR3 in DNA: TGTGCCAGCAGCCACCTAACGACTAGCGGGAGCTCCTACAATGAGCAGTTCTTC.

The genes are TRBV30 and TRBJ1-1; D remains ambiguous. Looked up from germline, CDR1 is GTSNPN and CDR2 is SVGIG (reference sequence). V was cut by 0 bases and J by 1 base, with 6 bases left in between. The CDR3 has 13 residues. The CDR3 coding sequence is TGTGCCTGGAGTGTTTCACAGAACACTGAAGCTTTCTTT. It codes for CAWSVSQNTEAFF.